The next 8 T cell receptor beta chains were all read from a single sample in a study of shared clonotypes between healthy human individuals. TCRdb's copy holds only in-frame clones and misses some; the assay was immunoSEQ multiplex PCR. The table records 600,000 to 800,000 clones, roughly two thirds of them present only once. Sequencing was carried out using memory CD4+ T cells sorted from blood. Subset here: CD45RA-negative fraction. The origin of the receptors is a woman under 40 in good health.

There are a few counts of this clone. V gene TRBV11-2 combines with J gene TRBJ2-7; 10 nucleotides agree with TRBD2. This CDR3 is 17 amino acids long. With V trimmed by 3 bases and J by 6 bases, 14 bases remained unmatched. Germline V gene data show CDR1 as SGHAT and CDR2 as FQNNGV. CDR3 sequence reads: CASSFRRRTSGSSEQYF. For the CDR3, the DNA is TGTGCCAGCAGCTTTCGAAGACGGACTAGCGGCTCGAGCGAGCAGTACTTC.

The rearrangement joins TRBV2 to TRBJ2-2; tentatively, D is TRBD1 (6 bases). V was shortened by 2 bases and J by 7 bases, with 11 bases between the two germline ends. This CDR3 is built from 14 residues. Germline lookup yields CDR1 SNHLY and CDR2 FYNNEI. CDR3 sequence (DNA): TGTGCCAGCAGTGAACAGGGGTGGGGCGGGGAGCTGTTTTTT. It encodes CASSEQGWGGELFF.

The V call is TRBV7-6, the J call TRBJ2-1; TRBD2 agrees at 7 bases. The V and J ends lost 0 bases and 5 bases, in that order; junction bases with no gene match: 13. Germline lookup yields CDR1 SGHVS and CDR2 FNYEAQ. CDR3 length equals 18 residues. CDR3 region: CASSLAPAGSAGDNEQFF. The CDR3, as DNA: TGTGCCAGCAGCTTAGCTCCAGCGGGGTCCGCCGGAGACAATGAGCAGTTCTTC.

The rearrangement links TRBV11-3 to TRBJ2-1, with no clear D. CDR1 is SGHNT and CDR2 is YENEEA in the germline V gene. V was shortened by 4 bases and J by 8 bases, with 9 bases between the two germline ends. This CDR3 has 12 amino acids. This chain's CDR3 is CASSSVGDEQFF. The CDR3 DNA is TGTGCCAGCAGCTCTGTGGGCGATGAGCAGTTCTTC.

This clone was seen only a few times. The CDR3 DNA follows: TGTGCCAGCAGTCTAGCCTGGAACACTGAAGCTTTCTTT. Protein product: CASSLAWNTEAFF. V and J are TRBV11-3 and TRBJ1-1; D remains ambiguous. This CDR3 contains 13 residues. The germline V gene encodes CDR1 SGHNT and CDR2 YENEEA. With 6 bases removed from V and 1 base from J, the gap between germline ends came to 9 bases.

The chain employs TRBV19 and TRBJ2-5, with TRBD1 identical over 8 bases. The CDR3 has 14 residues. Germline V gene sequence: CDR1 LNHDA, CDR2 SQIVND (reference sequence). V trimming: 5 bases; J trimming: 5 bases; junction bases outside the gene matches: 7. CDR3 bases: TGTGCCAGTAGTGGACTGGACAGGGAGGAGACCCAGTACTTC. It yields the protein CASSGLDREETQYF. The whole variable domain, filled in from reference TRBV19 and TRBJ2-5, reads DGGITQSPKYLFRKEGQNVTLSCEQNLNHDAMYWYRQDPGQGLRLIYYSQIVNDFQKGDIAEGYSVSREKKESFPLTVTSAQKNPTAFYLCASSGLDREETQYFGPGTRLLVL.

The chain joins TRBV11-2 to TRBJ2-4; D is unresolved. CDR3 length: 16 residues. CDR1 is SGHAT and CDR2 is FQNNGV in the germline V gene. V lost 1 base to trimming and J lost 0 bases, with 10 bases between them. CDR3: CASSLARQLAKNIQYF. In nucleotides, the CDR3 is TGTGCCAGCAGCTTAGCGCGGCAACTAGCCAAAAACATTCAGTACTTC.

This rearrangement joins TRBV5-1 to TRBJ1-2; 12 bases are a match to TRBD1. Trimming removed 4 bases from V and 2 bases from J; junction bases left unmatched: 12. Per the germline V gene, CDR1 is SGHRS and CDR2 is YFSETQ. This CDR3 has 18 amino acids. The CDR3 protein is CASSRVGTGGAMNYGYTF. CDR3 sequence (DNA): TGCGCCAGCAGCCGGGTGGGGACAGGGGGCGCGATGAACTATGGCTACACCTTC.